The clone carrying this T cell receptor (beta chain) appeared once. Seattle's cohort entered during active infection and was followed longitudinally. These data come from a study of blood T cell repertoires in COVID-19. On the study more broadly: Sources were T cells, B-cell-depleted T cells, or PBMCs; the material itself was cDNA or gDNA.

Original analysis: Quantification of nucleated cells was approximated via reference gene primer amplification. Measured with immunoSEQ multiplex PCR; TCRdb has only the in-frame clones, and not every one. V and J calls and clone size are as listed in that table; D and trimming were resolved from the DNA. The sample has 300,000 to 400,000 clones; 87% are singletons. The CDR3 is 13 amino acids. The V segment lost 6 bases and the J segment 6 bases; nucleotides outside the gene matches: 6. This receptor was taken from a man aged 30-40 years with COVID-19, enrolled during active disease. Sequencing was performed on peripheral blood. The chain combines TRBV12-3 or TRBV12-4 with TRBJ1-2, with 8 bases matching TRBD1. The CDR3 sequence: CASSRDRGDGYTF. CDR3 nucleotides: TGTGCCAGCAGCCGCGACAGGGGCGATGGCTACACCTTC.